These T cell receptor beta chains were read from a single sample in a study of radiotherapy plus CTLA-4 blockade in lung cancer. TCRdb keeps only in-frame clones here, not all; method: immunoSEQ multiplex PCR. The table lists tens of thousands of clones, 83% of them singletons. The material was peripheral blood, obtained from a patient treated with radiotherapy plus ipilimumab. The origin of the receptors is a human donor with non-small cell lung cancer who had stable disease on radiotherapy plus ipilimumab. Both conserved end residues are part of each CDR3. A D gene is named only where the DNA matches it firmly. A clone size is listed for some rows: how often the clone was seen (once, few, many), or a class if it is expanded.

CDR3,DNA,D,V,J,size
CASSLTGLAFRDTQYF,TGTGCCAGCAGCTTAACGGGACTAGCATTTAGAGATACGCAGTATTTT,TRBD2,TRBV7-3,TRBJ2-3,NA
CASRPPSLSGNTIYF,TGTGCCAGCAGACCCCCCTCCCTCTCTGGAAACACCATATATTTT,NA,TRBV6-5,TRBJ1-3,few
CASSLVQGRYGYTF,TGTGCCAGCAGTCTCGTACAGGGTCGGTATGGCTACACCTTC,NA,TRBV6-5,TRBJ1-2,NA
CASSRDRGYEQYF,TGTGCCAGCAGTAGGGACAGGGGCTACGAGCAGTACTTC,TRBD1,TRBV2,TRBJ2-7,once
CASSTDPEGKQFF,TGTGCCAGCAGCACAGACCCCGAAGGTAAGCAGTTCTTC,NA,TRBV7-3,TRBJ2-1,NA
CATSRDLVTYEQYF,TGTGCCACCAGCAGAGATCTGGTTACCTACGAGCAGTACTTC,NA,TRBV15,TRBJ2-7,once
CASGGDPYNSPLHF,TGTGCTTCCGGGGGTGACCCCTATAATTCACCCCTCCACTTT,NA,TRBV2,TRBJ1-6,NA
CASSPRPQPDEQFF,TGTGCCAGCAGCCCAAGGCCGCAGCCCGATGAGCAGTTCTTC,NA,TRBV9,TRBJ2-1,once
CASRSGAFYNEQFF,TGTGCCAGTAGATCAGGGGCTTTTTACAATGAGCAGTTCTTC,NA,TRBV19,TRBJ2-1,NA
CASSVLTDLDGELFF,TGTGCCAGCAGCGTACTTACAGATTTGGACGGGGAGCTGTTTTTT,NA,TRBV9,TRBJ2-2,NA